This paragraph covers one T cell receptor (beta chain) sequence. Germline lookup yields CDR1 LNHDA and CDR2 SQIVND (reference sequence). V was clipped by 5 bases and J by 5 bases; unmatched bases: 15. The length of the CDR3 is 18 residues. The TCRbeta library was prepared with unique molecular identifiers. TCRdb independently ran MiXCR on the PCR reads; one entry per CDR3 protein. The sample yields over 550,000 distinct CDR3 sequences, under 12% seen once. This sample was taken from a study of T-cell reconstitution after alpha-beta-depleted transplantation in children. The gene calls are TRBV19 and TRBJ2-2; 9 positions match TRBD2. Sequencing used PBMCs from the stem cell graft donor, obtained from the stem cell graft. The sequence came from a human donor who donated a stem cell graft to a child with acute myeloid leukemia. This chain's CDR3 is CASSPRAGGLTRTGELFF. For the CDR3, the DNA is TGTGCCAGTAGTCCAAGAGCGGGAGGACTAACACGAACCGGGGAGCTGTTTTTT. The full variable domain, completed using reference TRBV19 and TRBJ2-2, is DGGITQSPKYLFRKEGQNVTLSCEQNLNHDAMYWYRQDPGQGLRLIYYSQIVNDFQKGDIAEGYSVSREKKESFPLTVTSAQKNPTAFYLCASSPRAGGLTRTGELFFGEGSRLTVL.